One and the same sample provided the 9 T cell receptor beta chains below, sequenced in a study of molecular identifiers for immune sequencing clone quantification. TCRdb reprocessed the PCR reads via MiXCR and lists one record per CDR3 protein. The sample includes about 510,000 distinct CDR3 sequences, over 20% of them seen just once. The sequencing sample was made of naive CD8+ T cells from blood, with Jurkat cell RNA spiked in. Stated subset: FACS-sorted CD8+CD4-CCR7+CD45RA+ naive T cells. The receptors were sampled from a human donor in good health. Some libraries in this study had Jurkat cell RNA spiked in.

The sample holds many counts of this clonotype. The chain links TRBV5-6 to TRBJ2-3; D might be TRBD2 (5 bases). Germline CDR1 SGHDT, CDR2 YYEEEE. The V end lost 0 bases, the J end lost 4 bases, and 9 bases lay between the germline ends. This CDR3 has 14 amino acids. Here the CDR3 reads CASSLERGADTQYF. The CDR3 DNA sequence: TGTGCCAGCAGCTTGGAACGGGGTGCAGATACGCAGTATTTT.

This clonotype was counted many times. This chain links TRBV4-3 with TRBJ2-1, with a possible D match to TRBD1 (5 bases). The V gene lost 1 base and the J gene lost 2 bases, with 12 bases spanning the gap. Looked up from germline, CDR1 is LGHNA and CDR2 is YSLEER. The CDR3 loop spans 16 amino acids. CDR3 protein: CASSQVWSGPYNEQFF. The CDR3 DNA reads as TGCGCCAGCAGCCAAGTTTGGTCAGGGCCCTACAATGAGCAGTTCTTC.

The V and J genes are TRBV28 and TRBJ1-2; possibly TRBD1 for D (6 bases). The CDR3 consists of 14 residues. Per the germline V gene, CDR1 is MDHEN and CDR2 is SYDVKM. The V and J ends lost 6 bases and 6 bases respectively, with 17 bases between them. CDR3 sequence (DNA): TGTGCCAGCAGCCCGGGCAGGGGCGGCCATGGCTACACCTTC. Its protein product is CASSPGRGGHGYTF.

This clonotype was observed a single time. The chain uses TRBV6-1 and TRBJ1-3; D not resolved. V lost 1 base and J 4 bases, leaving 11 bases between the germline ends. This CDR3 has 15 residues. The germline CDR1 and CDR2 sequences are MNHNS and SASEGT. In nucleotides, the CDR3 is TGTGCCAGCAGTGAAGAGAAACTATCCGGAAACACCATATATTTT. Its protein product is CASSEEKLSGNTIYF.

A few counts support this clonotype. The chain links TRBV3-1 to TRBJ2-2, with 7 bases matching TRBD1. J was trimmed by 1 base and V by 0 bases; bases with no gene match: 11. Germline loops: CDR1 LGHDT, CDR2 YNNKEL (reference sequence). CDR3 size: 19 residues. CDR3 sequence (DNA): TGTGCCAGCAGCCAAGAGATTATTTTAGGGGACAGGAACACCGGGGAGCTGTTTTTT. Residues: CASSQEIILGDRNTGELFF.

This clonotype was recorded many times. The chain joins TRBV5-1 to TRBJ1-1; D is possibly TRBD1 (6 bases). V was cut by 0 bases and J by 4 bases, with 13 bases left in between. Germline CDR1 is SGHRS and CDR2 is YFSETQ. The CDR3 totals 15 residues. The CDR3 loop reads CASSLGTGRSTEAFF. Here the CDR3 DNA reads TGCGCCAGCAGCTTGGGAACAGGGAGGAGCACTGAAGCTTTCTTT.

This clonotype was counted ten times or more. The CDR3 protein is CASSQRLAGNLGDTQYF. CDR3 coding DNA: TGCGCCAGCAGCCAACGACTAGCGGGAAATCTGGGGGATACGCAGTATTTT. This chain joins TRBV5-1 and TRBJ2-3, with 11 nucleotides matching TRBD2. V trimming: 4 bases; J trimming: 6 bases; junction bases outside the gene matches: 13. CDR1 is SGHRS, CDR2 YFSETQ, per germline. The CDR3 covers 17 residues.

This clonotype was seen ten or more times. The chain employs TRBV28 and TRBJ1-5, with TRBD1 as a possible D gene (6 bases). CDR1 and CDR2 (germline): MDHEN, SYDVKM. The CDR3 has 16 residues. V lost 3 bases and J 4 bases, leaving 16 bases between the germline ends. CDR3 protein: CASSLVSPGANQPQHF. DNA for the CDR3: TGTGCCAGCAGTTTGGTCTCTCCGGGGGCGAATCAGCCCCAGCATTTT.

There are a few counts of this clonotype. The chain uses TRBV30 and TRBJ2-7, with D perhaps assigned TRBD1 or TRBD2 (6 bases each). V lost 5 bases and J lost 7, with 21 bases in between. CDR1 is GTSNPN, CDR2 SVGIG, per germline (reference sequence). The CDR3 extends over 14 amino acids. The CDR3 protein is CAWGGGGDPGEQYF. In DNA, the CDR3 is TGTGCCTGGGGAGGGGGTGGAGACCCTGGGGAGCAGTACTTC.